One T cell receptor beta chain is described in this entry. Its antigen is not identified. Every donor was a healthy Caucasian. This sample was taken from a study of identical twins. The cDNA had a unique molecular identifier and a template-switch universal primer site. TCRdb fed the 5' RACE reads into MiXCR, producing one record per CDR3 protein. In the table there are 500,000 to 700,000 distinct CDR3 sequences, roughly 7.2% of which are singletons. Study-wide findings and caveats: Out-of-frame alpha sequences shared by twins showed excess low generation probability.

The sample also formed part of further work on yellow fever vaccine responses in identical twins.

This sequence originates from a woman between 18 and 30 years old in good health. Sequencing was carried out using PBMCs.

In DNA, the CDR3 is TGTGCCAGCAGTTTAGGGAACATAGGCTCCTACGAGCAGTACTTC. This encodes CASSLGNIGSYEQYF. The chain carries TRBV12-3 or TRBV12-4 and TRBJ2-7, with D hard to call. The CDR3 is made up of 15 amino acids. Deletions cut 1 base from V and 0 bases from J, with 10 bases between.